The 3 T cell receptor beta chains given below trace back to one sample, sequenced in a study of control samples from healthy donors and cancer patients (dated by TCRdb to the early 2020s). Libraries were built with the immunoSEQ multiplex PCR assay. TCRdb carries this immuneACCESS record with in-frame sequences only. Its versions omit some clonotypes, under half of them owing to an unresolved V gene in the studies checked, with the rest unexplained. A total of 150,000 to 200,000 clones appear in this sample, 80% to 90% of them only once. The top ten constitute around 12% of the sample. Sequenced input: blood. The receptors derive from a man aged 25 to 40 in good health.

The gene calls are TRBV29-1 and TRBJ2-1; TRBD1 aligns across 7 bases. This CDR3 is built from 15 residues. Germline-derived CDR1 and CDR2 are SQVTM and ANQGSEA. V lost 5 bases and J lost 2; bases outside the gene matches: 9. CDR3 coding DNA: TGCAGCGTTTTAGGAGACAGGGCCACCTACAATGAGCAGTTCTTC. As protein: CSVLGDRATYNEQFF.

The gene calls are TRBV18 and TRBJ2-2, with 11 bases identical to TRBD1. V lost 8 bases and J lost 3; bases outside the gene matches: 20. Germline values: CDR1 KGHSH, CDR2 LQKENI. This CDR3 spans 20 amino acids. CDR3 protein: CASGTAFGQGASFDTGELFF. Here the CDR3 DNA reads TGTGCCAGCGGCACCGCTTTCGGACAGGGGGCTTCCTTCGACACCGGGGAGCTGTTTTTT.

This chain connects TRBV5-1 to TRBJ1-4; TRBD1 matches 9 bases. CDR3 length: 15 amino acids. Per the germline V gene, CDR1 is SGHRS and CDR2 is YFSETQ. Trimming took 4 bases from V and 7 from J; bases not matched to a gene: 8. CDR3 bases: TGCGCCAGCAGCGGGGGACAGGGAGGTTTTGAAAAACTGTTTTTT. It codes for CASSGGQGGFEKLFF.